Listed below are T cell receptor beta chains from one sample, sequenced in a study of long-term antiretroviral therapy in people with HIV. Measured with immunoSEQ multiplex PCR; TCRdb has only the in-frame clones, and not every one. The data show over 30,000 clones, around 79% seen once. Material: unsorted PBMCs, obtained 1.9 years after starting antiretroviral therapy. The receptors derive from a man between 18 and 29 years old with HIV. Both conserved end residues are part of each CDR3.

TRBV7-9,TRBJ1-2,CASSSDRDNYGYTF
TRBV5-1,TRBJ1-1,CASSLGHPGVNTEAFF
TRBV7-3,TRBJ1-1,CASSLSGAYTEAFF
TRBV7-6,TRBJ2-1,CASSPTSSSSYNEQFF
TRBV27,TRBJ1-2,CASSLSRGGGRNYGYTF
TRBV6-1,TRBJ1-5,CASSLTGDPNQPQHF
TRBV18,TRBJ2-7,CASSRLGGSYEQYF
TRBV19,TRBJ1-3,CASRVTDLSTIYF
TRBV5-1,TRBJ2-5,CASSLAPGDSPQETQYF
TRBV6-5,TRBJ2-3,CASKTRDTQYF
TRBV6-1,TRBJ1-1,CASRSGTDEAFF
TRBV29-1,TRBJ1-4,CSVGLGMEKLFF
TRBV19,TRBJ2-3,CASSIGGGRGTDTQYF
TRBV6-1,TRBJ1-5,CASGVGGLSNQPQHF
TRBV11-2,TRBJ1-2,CASSLEGTGYTF
TRBV10-1,TRBJ1-1,CASRLGPNTEAFF
TRBV28,TRBJ1-6,CASSLPHSGRPLHF
TRBV5-1,TRBJ1-1,CASSSDGRINTEAFF
TRBV27,TRBJ2-5,CASSLGLAGLETQYF
TRBV11-2,TRBJ2-3,CASSRTSGTDTQYF
TRBV2,TRBJ1-6,CASGEPTGGLYSPLHF
TRBV5-1,TRBJ1-5,CASSLGTSRWEPQHF
TRBV25-1,TRBJ1-5,CASSEGEIRTDSNQPQHF
TRBV11-3,TRBJ2-5,CASSLGGASETQYF
TRBV18,TRBJ2-2,CASAHPGSTTGGELFF
TRBV11-2,TRBJ2-7,CASSLGLAPYEQYF
TRBV6-6,TRBJ1-5,CASSYSGSNQPQHF
TRBV4-1,TRBJ1-4,CASSQIRGAGKLFF
TRBV30,TRBJ1-4,CAWSVHTLGEKLFF
TRBV9,TRBJ1-6,CASSPRDRAHNSPLHF
TRBV6-1,TRBJ2-7,CASSEGPTTEQYF
TRBV9,TRBJ2-1,CASSVDPQGDEQFF
TRBV6-5,TRBJ1-1,CASTATQKNTEAFF
TRBV7-2,TRBJ1-4,CASSLRGGNEKLFF
TRBV6-1,TRBJ1-6,CASSEGGENSPLHF
TRBV2,TRBJ1-5,CASSYLGSNQPQHF
TRBV27,TRBJ2-7,CASSSSWVNYEQYF
TRBV5-1,TRBJ1-1,CASSLIHNTEAFF
TRBV10-3,TRBJ2-3,CAITGGATGDTQYF
TRBV7-6,TRBJ2-2,CASTLRRGDGTGELFF
TRBV5-6,TRBJ1-5,CASSPGTINQPQHF
TRBV14,TRBJ2-3,CASSQVPGAHTDTQYF
TRBV11-2,TRBJ1-3,CASSLVGGDDSLNTIYF
TRBV29-1,TRBJ2-7,CSVVGPKTYEQYF
TRBV25-1,TRBJ2-2,CASSEAGTNTGELFF
TRBV9,TRBJ1-2,CASSVGSGSYYGYTF
TRBV5-4,TRBJ1-1,CASSPGIGGADTEAFF
TRBV2,TRBJ2-3,CASSALASGGATDTQYF
TRBV2,TRBJ1-5,CASNRDRNSNQPQHF